Listed here are 18 T cell receptor beta chains from one sample, sequenced in a study of regulatory T cells in long-lasting Graves disease. For TCR beta, libraries came from iRepertoire HTBI primers and Arm-PCR of CDR3 regions. One entry per CDR3 protein, called by TCRdb with MiXCR from the multiplex PCR reads. Counted here are approximately 350,000 distinct CDR3 sequences, about 17% occurring once; the ten biggest clones make up 20% to 25%. Regarding time point: newly diagnosed GD, antithyroid drugs for less than 3 months. TCR sequences were obtained from RNA taken from PBMCs. These records were also assigned to another study, of T cells in Graves' hyperthyroidism and ophthalmopathy.

The sequences come from peripheral blood mononuclear cells (PBMCs), collected at new diagnosis, from a patient treated with antithyroid drugs. These receptors all stem from a woman between 18 and 29 years old with Graves disease.

Comment on this clonotype: This may be a read error, as it is one base from a much larger clone. Given the absence of the conserved phenylalanine or tryptophan at the CDR3 end, a read error is likely. The CDR3, as DNA: TGCGCCAGCAGCTTGGGGCAGGGAGTGGTGACAGATACGCAGTATGTT. Its protein product is CASSLGQGVVTDTQYV. This sequence joins TRBV5-1 and TRBJ2-3; D assignment may be TRBD1 or TRBD2 (5 bases each). V shed 0 bases and J shed 3 bases, with 14 bases lying between them. This CDR3 is built from 16 residues. Per germline, CDR1 SGHRS and CDR2 YFSETQ.

The chain employs TRBV10-3 and TRBJ1-1; D remains ambiguous. The V gene lost 0 bases and the J gene lost 8 bases, with 7 bases spanning the gap. The germline V gene encodes CDR1 ENHRY and CDR2 SYGVKD. The length of the CDR3 is 12 residues. The CDR3 DNA reads as TGTGCCATCAGTGAGTCCCGTATAGAAGCTTTCTTT. Translating gives CAISESRIEAFF.

Ten or more counts support this clonotype. This sequence joins TRBV28 and TRBJ2-7; a weak D match, TRBD1 (6 bases). V lost 2 bases, J lost 0 bases, and 8 bases lay in between. CDR3 length equals 14 residues. Germline V gene sequence: CDR1 MDHEN, CDR2 SYDVKM. The CDR3 reads CASSLIGGSYEQYF. The CDR3 nucleotides read TGTGCCAGCAGTTTAATAGGGGGCTCCTACGAGCAGTACTTC.

This clonotype was counted many times. For the CDR3, the DNA is TGTGCCAGCAGTTGGGGGGTAGCGTCCTCCTACGAGCAGTACTTC. Its translation: CASSWGVASSYEQYF. The rearrangement links TRBV11-2 to TRBJ2-7; D may be TRBD2 (6 bases). CDR1 SGHAT and CDR2 FQNNGV come from the germline V gene. The CDR3 covers 15 residues. V lost 6 bases, J lost 0 bases, and 15 bases lay in between.

This clonotype has a count of ten or more. J is TRBJ2-5 and V is TRBV2; D may be TRBD1 (6 bases). CDR3 length equals 15 residues. Trimming shortened V by 5 bases and J by 5 bases, and 18 bases separated the two germline ends. The germline V gene encodes CDR1 SNHLY and CDR2 FYNNEI. CDR3 sequence (DNA): TGTGCCAGCAGTACTCCCCAGGGGTGGGAGGAGACCCAGTACTTC. Translated, it gives CASSTPQGWEETQYF. Complete variable domain (other parts from reference TRBV2 and TRBJ2-5): EPEVTQTPSHQVTQMGQEVILRCVPISNHLYFYWYRQILGQKVEFLVSFYNNEISEKSEIFDDQFSVERPDGSNFTLKIRSTKLEDSAMYFCASSTPQGWEETQYFGPGTRLLVL.

There are a few counts of this clonotype. The V gene is TRBV11-2, the J gene TRBJ1-4, with TRBD1 identical over 7 bases. There are 13 residues in the CDR3. J was trimmed by 8 bases and V by 5 bases; bases with no gene match: 5. CDR1 SGHAT and CDR2 FQNNGV come from the germline V gene. The CDR3 bases are TGTGCCAGCAGCCGGGACAGAAAAGAAAAACTGTTTTTT. This encodes CASSRDRKEKLFF.

V is TRBV19 and J is TRBJ2-1, with D tentatively TRBD1 or TRBD2 (5 bases each). The CDR3 loop spans 14 amino acids. V was pared by 1 base and J by 4 bases, with 8 bases between. The germline V gene has CDR1 LNHDA and CDR2 SQIVND (reference sequence). This CDR3 reads CASSIVGVYNEQFF. CDR3 coding DNA: TGTGCCAGTAGTATAGTGGGGGTTTACAATGAGCAGTTCTTC.

For the CDR3, the DNA is TGTGCCAGCAGTTTGTTCCTGTCGGGCTCTGGGGCCAACGTCCTGACTTTC. It encodes CASSLFLSGSGANVLTF. This chain uses TRBV28 with TRBJ2-6; D gene ambiguous. This CDR3 has 17 residues. Germline V gene lookup returns CDR1 MDHEN and CDR2 SYDVKM. The V gene lost 3 bases and the J gene lost 0 bases, with 12 bases spanning the gap. Filled out from reference TRBV28 and TRBJ2-6, the complete variable domain reads DVKVTQSSRYLVKRTGEKVFLECVQDMDHENMFWYRQDPGLGLRLIYFSYDVKMKEKGDIPEGYSVSREKKERFSLILESASTNQTSMYLCASSLFLSGSGANVLTFGAGSRLTVL.

CDR3 region: CASSQELPLDEQFF. DNA for the CDR3: TGCGCCAGCAGCCAAGAGCTCCCCCTCGATGAGCAGTTCTTC. This rearrangement joins TRBV4-1 to TRBJ2-1; D not resolved. The CDR3 is 14 amino acids. From germline, CDR1 is MGHRA and CDR2 YSYEKL. V dropped 0 bases and J dropped 8 bases, with 11 bases sitting between them.

This clonotype was seen ten or more times. This chain uses TRBV28 with TRBJ2-1; 9 bases agree with TRBD1. The CDR3 totals 16 residues. Germline CDR1 is MDHEN and CDR2 is SYDVKM. The trim removed 5 bases at V and 3 bases at J, leaving 8 bases unmatched. The CDR3, as DNA: TGTGCCAGCAGTCGTATGAGGGACAGGGTCTACAATGAGCAGTTCTTC. Translating gives CASSRMRDRVYNEQFF.

Comment on this clonotype: A single base separates this from a much larger clone, so it may be a read error. V is TRBV27 and J is TRBJ2-5; the match to TRBD1 covers 8 bases. Germline CDR1 and CDR2: MNHEY and SMNVEV (reference sequence). The CDR3 has 13 amino acids. The CDR3 sequence is CASSGQGQGTQYF. The CDR3 DNA reads as TGTGCCAGCAGTGGACAGGGCCAAGGGACCCAGTACTTC.

The rearrangement links TRBV20-1 to TRBJ1-5, with D possibly being TRBD1 (6 bases). The CDR3 sequence is 13 residues long. V gave up 3 bases and J gave up 4 bases, with 10 bases separating them. Germline lookup yields CDR1 DFQATT and CDR2 SNEGSKA (reference sequence). In nucleotides, the CDR3 is TGCAGTGCTAGGGACAGAGGGAATCAGCCCCAGCATTTT. It encodes CSARDRGNQPQHF.

Concerning this clonotype: Just one base apart from a much larger clone, this may be a read error. V and J are TRBV7-9 and TRBJ2-7; 8 positions match TRBD2. This CDR3 contains 17 residues. In germline, CDR1 is SEHNR, CDR2 FQNEAQ (reference sequence). Losses at the gene ends were 3 bases for V and 7 bases for J; bases not matched to a gene: 17. The CDR3 nucleotides are TGTGCCAGCAGCTTCAGAACGAGCGGGAGCTCCTACAATGAGCAGTACTTC. Encoded protein: CASSFRTSGSSYNEQYF.

The V gene is TRBV7-8, the J gene TRBJ1-5, with 8 bases lining up with TRBD1. The CDR3 sequence is 16 residues long. Germline trimming cut 3 bases from V and 2 bases from J; bases unmatched to any gene: 6. In germline, CDR1 is SGHVS, CDR2 FQNEAQ. CDR3 sequence reads: CASSFGRGRGNQPQHF. CDR3 sequence (DNA): TGTGCCAGCAGCTTCGGCAGGGGGCGAGGCAATCAGCCCCAGCATTTT.

This clonotype occurred a few times. This chain connects TRBV7-6 to TRBJ1-1; D ambiguous. Germline V CDR1 and CDR2: SGHVS, FNYEAQ. The length of the CDR3 is 16 residues. Deletions cut 1 base from V and 5 bases from J, with 17 bases between. The CDR3 sequence: CASSLEGGVGRTEAFF. In DNA, the CDR3 is TGTGCCAGCAGCTTAGAGGGCGGGGTGGGTCGGACTGAAGCTTTCTTT.

In this sample, this clonotype turned up many times. In DNA form, the CDR3 reads TGTGCCAGCAGCCCTCGGGCGGGAACCTACAATGAGCAGTTCTTC. Translating gives CASSPRAGTYNEQFF. The chain has TRBV7-2 and TRBJ2-1, with D possibly TRBD2 on 6 matching bases. CDR1 and CDR2 from the germline V gene are SGHTA and FQGNSA. The CDR3 has 15 amino acids. The V end was cut by 5 bases, the J end by 2 bases, with 13 bases between. The entire variable domain, with the rest obtained from reference TRBV7-2 and TRBJ2-1, is as follows: GAGVSQSPSNKVTEKGKDVELRCDPISGHTALYWYRQSLGQGLEFLIYFQGNSAPDKSGLPSDRFSAERTGGSVSTLTIQRTQQEDSAVYLCASSPRAGTYNEQFFGPGTRLTVL.

The V gene is TRBV7-2, the J gene TRBJ2-7; 7 nucleotides align to TRBD1. Per the germline V gene, CDR1 is SGHTA and CDR2 is FQGNSA. Trimming at V came to 1 base and at J to 6 bases, leaving 9 bases not matched to a gene. The CDR3 covers 15 residues. The CDR3 bases are TGTGCCAGCAGCTTAGAAGCCGGGACAGCACGCGAGCAGTACTTC. Translated: CASSLEAGTAREQYF.

This clonotype was seen repeatedly, ten times or more. The rearrangement uses TRBV28 and TRBJ1-5, with 9 nucleotides matching TRBD1. The CDR3 runs to 17 residues. J was trimmed by 3 bases and V by 6 bases; bases with no gene match: 12. Germline assignment: CDR1 MDHEN and CDR2 SYDVKM. The CDR3 sequence is CASSLDRGPSYNQPQHF. For the CDR3, the DNA is TGTGCCAGCAGCCTGGACAGGGGCCCGTCCTACAATCAGCCCCAGCATTTT. Together with reference TRBV28 and TRBJ1-5, the CDR3 gives the full variable domain: DVKVTQSSRYLVKRTGEKVFLECVQDMDHENMFWYRQDPGLGLRLIYFSYDVKMKEKGDIPEGYSVSREKKERFSLILESASTNQTSMYLCASSLDRGPSYNQPQHFGDGTRLSIL.